What follows are 12 T cell receptor beta chains derived from one specimen sequenced in a study of shared clonotypes between healthy human individuals. Assay: immunoSEQ multiplex PCR; the TCRdb copy retains only in-frame clones and omits some. The profile shows about 580,000 clones, 95% to 98% of them singletons. It was CD45RO-negative cells, positively selected for CCR7, that made up naive CD8 cells, with terminally differentiated effector memory CD45RA+ cells excluded. Sequencing was done on a sample of naive CD8+ T cells sorted from blood. These receptor sequences come from a man aged 25 to 45 in good health.

V is TRBV5-4 and J is TRBJ2-7, with 7 bases matching TRBD2. V trimming: 4 bases; J trimming: 3 bases; junction bases outside the gene matches: 10. The CDR3 totals 15 residues. The V gene's germline CDR1 is SGHNT and CDR2 YYREEE (reference sequence). The CDR3 coding sequence is TGTGCCAGCAGCCGCCCGGGAGGTCCACACTACGAGCAGTACTTC. This codes for CASSRPGGPHYEQYF.

V is TRBV4-1 and J is TRBJ1-4; no reliable D call. This CDR3 has 18 amino acids. V dropped 2 bases and J dropped 8 bases, with 24 bases sitting between them. CDR1 is MGHRA and CDR2 is YSYEKL in the germline V gene. As DNA, the CDR3 is TGCGCCAGCAGCCAATTCGCCACCGAGTCGGCCTTTCTCGAAAAACTGTTTTTT. Its translation: CASSQFATESAFLEKLFF.

The genes are TRBV6-1 and TRBJ2-2; the D gene is possibly TRBD2 (6 bases). This CDR3 contains 11 residues. Germline assignment: CDR1 MNHNS and CDR2 SASEGT. The CDR3: CAEGNTGELFF. CDR3 coding DNA: TGTGCGGAGGGGAACACCGGGGAGCTGTTTTTT.

The chain is built from TRBV6-1 and TRBJ1-5; 9 bases match TRBD1. J was trimmed by 6 bases and V by 2 bases; bases with no gene match: 11. CDR3 length: 17 amino acids. CDR1 MNHNS and CDR2 SASEGT come from the germline V gene. CDR3 residues: CASSEYPGQGEPQPQHF. DNA of the CDR3: TGTGCCAGCAGTGAATATCCGGGACAGGGAGAACCTCAGCCCCAGCATTTT.

The chain carries TRBV7-2 and TRBJ2-7, with 9 bases aligning to TRBD2. Trimming cost V 5 bases and J 6 bases; bases outside gene matches: 8. The CDR3 sequence is 14 residues long. CDR1 and CDR2 from the germline V gene are SGHTA and FQGNSA. The DNA of the CDR3 is TGTGCCAGCAGCCCTCTAGCGGGATCCCCCGAGCAGTACTTC. It encodes CASSPLAGSPEQYF.

The chain employs TRBV7-2 and TRBJ1-5, with a possible D match to TRBD1 (6 bases). The germline gives CDR1 SGHTA, CDR2 FQGNSA. CDR3 length equals 15 residues. Deletions cut 5 bases from V and 7 bases from J, with 18 bases between. The CDR3 is CASSDTLQGFQPQHF. The CDR3 DNA sequence: TGTGCCAGCAGCGATACCTTACAGGGATTCCAGCCCCAGCATTTT. Filled out from reference TRBV7-2 and TRBJ1-5, the complete variable domain reads GAGVSQSPSNKVTEKGKDVELRCDPISGHTALYWYRQSLGQGLEFLIYFQGNSAPDKSGLPSDRFSAERTGGSVSTLTIQRTQQEDSAVYLCASSDTLQGFQPQHFGDGTRLSIL.

The chain carries TRBV6-6 and TRBJ1-5; D gene unclear. The CDR3 totals 15 residues. Per the germline V gene, CDR1 is MNHNY and CDR2 is SVGAGI (reference sequence). Trimming removed 7 bases at V and 0 bases at J, with 13 bases between. The CDR3 sequence: CASTQGRISNQPQHF. The CDR3 DNA reads as TGTGCCAGCACCCAAGGGCGGATTAGCAATCAGCCCCAGCATTTT.

This sequence joins TRBV11-2 and TRBJ1-1, with TRBD1 matching over 8 bases. With 4 bases clipped from V and 7 bases from J, the junction kept 8 bases outside the gene matches. Germline CDR1 and CDR2: SGHAT and FQNNGV. CDR3 length: 14 residues. The CDR3 DNA reads as TGTGCCAGCAGCTATACAGGGGGTGCAGGTGAAGCTTTCTTT. Translation gives CASSYTGGAGEAFF.

This chain uses TRBV9 with TRBJ2-2; 10 bases are a match to TRBD1. Trimming took 3 bases from V and 5 from J; bases not matched to a gene: 4. Germline CDR1 is SGDLS and CDR2 is YYNGEE. CDR3 length: 15 amino acids. Here the CDR3 reads CASSAGQGRTGELFF. CDR3 DNA sequence: TGTGCCAGCAGCGCGGGACAGGGGAGGACCGGGGAGCTGTTTTTT.

The genes are TRBV7-2 and TRBJ2-7, with D unclear. The CDR3 is made up of 12 amino acids. Trimming took 2 bases from V and 4 from J, leaving 6 bases between them. Germline values: CDR1 SGHTA, CDR2 FQGNSA. CDR3 nucleotides: TGTGCCAGCAGCTTATTACCGTACGAGCAGTACTTC. It is translated as CASSLLPYEQYF.

The chain combines TRBV7-9 with TRBJ2-7, with TRBD2 identical over 11 bases. V lost 5 bases, J lost 6 bases, and 6 bases stayed unmatched. There are 14 residues in the CDR3. CDR1 is SEHNR and CDR2 is FQNEAQ in the germline V gene (reference sequence). CDR3 DNA sequence: TGTGCCAGCAGCCCGCTAGCGGGAGGACGCGAGCAGTACTTC. Translated: CASSPLAGGREQYF.

Notes on this clone: Other DNA sequences in the same sample also yield this CDR3. The rearrangement joins TRBV7-9 to TRBJ1-2; D is perhaps TRBD1 (5 bases). V dropped 1 base and J dropped 3 bases, with 9 bases sitting between them. Germline-derived CDR1 and CDR2 are SEHNR and FQNEAQ (reference sequence). This CDR3 contains 14 residues. This CDR3 reads CASSLGRGDYGYTF. Written as DNA, the CDR3 is TGTGCCAGCAGCTTAGGGAGGGGAGACTATGGCTACACCTTC.